This T cell receptor (beta chain) emerged from a study of blood T cell repertoires in COVID-19. TCRdb keeps only in-frame clones here, not all; method: immunoSEQ multiplex PCR. The sample has 200,000 to 250,000 clones, about three quarters seen once. The sample was peripheral blood. The clonotype was recovered from a woman in her seventies with acute or convalescent COVID-19.

For the CDR3, the DNA is TGTGCCAGCAGCCAAATAGCGGGAGGAGGCGAGACCCAGTACTTC. It translates to CASSQIAGGGETQYF. The chain joins TRBV4-2 to TRBJ2-5; 10 nucleotides align to TRBD2. The CDR3 length is 15 residues. J lost 5 bases, V lost 2 bases, and 5 bases had no gene match. CDR1 and CDR2 from the germline V gene are LGHNA and YNFKEQ.